One sample yielded the 27 T cell receptor beta chains listed below, sequenced in a study of a mutant IDH1 vaccine in newly diagnosed glioma. Their specific antigens are unknown. The data were produced by immunoSEQ multiplex PCR, yet TCRdb's version contains in-frame clones alone and is incomplete. The profile shows roughly 40,000 clones, around 93% of them singletons. Time point described: week 23, last vaccination. Each dose of the vaccine consisted of 300 ug of mutant IDH1 20-mer peptide, with topical imiquimod. The input for sequencing was PBMCs, taken from a glioma patient whose treatment included an IDH1 peptide vaccine. Every receptor here comes from a man aged 50 to 59 with glioma.

DNA of the CDR3: TGTGCCAGCAGTCCTGGGACAGCGAACACTGAAGCTTTCTTT. Translation: CASSPGTANTEAFF. The chain uses TRBV2 and TRBJ1-1; TRBD1 agrees at 7 bases. Germline V gives CDR1 SNHLY, CDR2 FYNNEI. Trimming cost V 5 bases and J 1 base; bases outside gene matches: 4. The CDR3 loop spans 14 amino acids.

The chain uses TRBV15 and TRBJ2-5; 8 bases are a match to TRBD2. The CDR3 is 17 residues long. CDR1 and CDR2 from the germline V gene are LNHNV and YYDKDF (reference sequence). The V and J ends lost 0 bases and 5 bases, in that order; junction bases with no gene match: 11. CDR3 nucleotides: TGTGCCACCAGCAGAGATCTCGGCGGGAGGACCCTGGAGACCCAGTACTTC. Protein sequence: CATSRDLGGRTLETQYF.

This clone was seen once. The rearrangement joins TRBV29-1 to TRBJ2-3; TRBD2 matches at 7 bases. CDR1 and CDR2 from the germline V gene are SQVTM and ANQGSEA. The CDR3 runs to 13 residues. Trimming took 6 bases from V and 2 from J; bases not matched to a gene: 5. CDR3 in amino acids: CSVGGGATDTQYF. In DNA, the CDR3 is TGCAGCGTGGGGGGGGGTGCCACAGATACGCAGTATTTT.

This chain joins TRBV25-1 and TRBJ1-4; D might be TRBD1 (6 bases). From germline, CDR1 is MGHDK and CDR2 SYGVNS. The CDR3 loop spans 16 amino acids. Trimming removed 1 base from V and 4 bases from J, with 13 bases in between. This CDR3 reads CASSEWGQGLNEKLFF. In nucleotides, the CDR3 is TGTGCCAGCAGTGAATGGGGCCAGGGGCTTAATGAAAAACTGTTTTTT.

The rearrangement uses TRBV4-2 and TRBJ2-3; the D gene is possibly TRBD2 (6 bases). Trimming took 4 bases from V and 0 from J, leaving 14 bases between them. The CDR3 covers 16 residues. Germline CDR1 reads LGHNA; CDR2 reads YNFKEQ. The DNA of the CDR3 is TGTGCCAGCAGCCCCTCTGGAAGCGGGAGCACAGATACGCAGTATTTT. Its translation is CASSPSGSGSTDTQYF.

The chain carries TRBV27 and TRBJ2-7; D is perhaps TRBD1 (5 bases). Germline CDR1 and CDR2: MNHEY and SMNVEV (reference sequence). The ends were cut back, 6 bases at V and 0 bases at J, with 12 bases in the middle. There are 14 residues in the CDR3. The CDR3 loop is CASSTRAVSYEQYF. DNA for the CDR3: TGTGCCAGCAGCACCAGGGCCGTCTCCTACGAGCAGTACTTC.

The chain recombines TRBV10-3 with TRBJ2-1; D uncertain. CDR3 length: 12 amino acids. Germline CDR1 is ENHRY and CDR2 is SYGVKD. Between the trimmed V and J ends, which lost 0 bases and 10 bases, there was a span of 7 bases. The chain's CDR3 is CAISESAREQFF. The CDR3, as DNA: TGTGCCATCAGTGAGTCGGCACGGGAGCAGTTCTTC.

This chain connects TRBV4-3 to TRBJ2-5, with D maybe TRBD2 (5 bases). The CDR3 length is 14 residues. Germline assignment: CDR1 LGHNA and CDR2 YSLEER. V shed 5 bases and J shed 5 bases, with 15 bases lying between them. As DNA, the CDR3 is TGCGCCAGCAGCGAGGGTTTTATTAGCGAGACCCAGTACTTC. This codes for CASSEGFISETQYF.

This chain links TRBV4-3 with TRBJ2-5; 9 bases are shared with TRBD1. J gave up 7 bases and V 0 bases, and 6 bases lay outside the gene matches. There are 15 residues in the CDR3. Germline V gives CDR1 LGHNA, CDR2 YSLEER. The CDR3 sequence is CASSQEMDRGGTQYF. The CDR3 DNA reads as TGCGCCAGCAGCCAAGAAATGGACAGGGGCGGGACCCAGTACTTC.

V and J are TRBV6-5 and TRBJ1-5; unclear D gene. V lost 0 bases and J 9 bases, leaving 12 bases between the germline ends. This CDR3 contains 14 residues. Looked up from germline, CDR1 is MNHEY and CDR2 is SVGAGI. In nucleotides, the CDR3 is TGTGCCAGCAGTTACTCGCGGAATCTGGGGCCCCAGCATTTT. Its protein product is CASSYSRNLGPQHF.

The CDR3 DNA is TGTGCCAGCAGCCAAGGACAGGCGAATCAGCCCCAGCATTTT. Translated, it gives CASSQGQANQPQHF. The V gene is TRBV7-8, the J gene TRBJ1-5, with 7 bases lining up with TRBD1. CDR3 length equals 14 residues. The germline gives CDR1 SGHVS, CDR2 FQNEAQ. V shed 5 bases, J shed 4 bases, and the junction held 5 bases outside the gene matches.

The chain couples TRBV19 to TRBJ1-2; D is ambiguous. The V gene lost 5 bases and the J gene lost 3 bases, with 7 bases spanning the gap. This CDR3 comprises 12 residues. Germline lookup yields CDR1 LNHDA and CDR2 SQIVND (reference sequence). The CDR3 nucleotides are TGTGCCAGTAGTCCCCCTGACTATGGCTACACCTTC. Its protein is CASSPPDYGYTF.

DNA for the CDR3: TGTGCCAGCAGCGTTCCCGGGGCTGGCTACACCTTC. Translated, it gives CASSVPGAGYTF. This rearrangement joins TRBV9 to TRBJ1-2; maybe TRBD1 (5 bases). Trimming pared 2 bases from V and 7 bases from J, leaving 9 bases between. The CDR3 has 12 amino acids. The germline CDR1 and CDR2 sequences are SGDLS and YYNGEE. Using reference TRBV9 and TRBJ1-2 for the parts outside the CDR3, the full variable domain is DSGVTQTPKHLITATGQRVTLRCSPRSGDLSVYWYQQSLDQGLQFLIQYYNGEERAKGNILERFSAQQFPDLHSELNLSSLELGDSALYFCASSVPGAGYTFGSGTRLTVV.

The chain has TRBV5-1 and TRBJ1-1, with 7 bases lining up with TRBD1. Per germline, CDR1 SGHRS and CDR2 YFSETQ. Trimming at V came to 2 bases and at J to 3 bases, leaving 4 bases not matched to a gene. This CDR3 comprises 14 residues. CDR3 sequence: CASSLQGTYTEAFF. The CDR3 bases are TGCGCCAGCAGCTTACAGGGGACGTACACTGAAGCTTTCTTT.

The chain combines TRBV2 with TRBJ2-2, with 8 bases that match TRBD1. Per germline, CDR1 SNHLY and CDR2 FYNNEI. CDR3 length: 17 residues. Trimming cost V 3 bases and J 4 bases; bases outside gene matches: 10. The CDR3 spells CASSEGGQGSITGELFF. CDR3 DNA: TGTGCCAGCAGTGAGGGCGGACAGGGAAGTATCACCGGGGAGCTGTTTTTT.

This chain uses TRBV27 with TRBJ1-1; D is unresolved. Trimming removed 2 bases at V and 4 bases at J, with 11 bases between. CDR3 length: 14 residues. Germline V gene lookup returns CDR1 MNHEY and CDR2 SMNVEV (reference sequence). CDR3 loop: CASSLGEGGTEAFF. DNA of the CDR3: TGTGCCAGCAGTTTAGGGGAGGGTGGCACTGAAGCTTTCTTT.

The chain joins TRBV28 to TRBJ1-6, with D possibly TRBD1 on 6 matching bases. Per germline, CDR1 MDHEN and CDR2 SYDVKM. There are 14 residues in the CDR3. V was clipped by 3 bases and J by 9 bases, with 12 bases between them. This CDR3 reads CASSFTGKGSPLHF. In nucleotides, the CDR3 is TGTGCCAGCAGTTTTACAGGGAAAGGTTCACCCCTCCACTTT. The full variable domain, in which reference TRBV28 and TRBJ1-6 provide the parts outside the CDR3, is DVKVTQSSRYLVKRTGEKVFLECVQDMDHENMFWYRQDPGLGLRLIYFSYDVKMKEKGDIPEGYSVSREKKERFSLILESASTNQTSMYLCASSFTGKGSPLHFGNGTRLTVT.

V is TRBV29-1 and J is TRBJ2-7; the D gene is possibly TRBD2 (5 bases). Germline V lookup: CDR1 SQVTM, CDR2 ANQGSEA. The CDR3 loop spans 14 amino acids. V was cut by 0 bases and J by 6 bases, with 15 bases left in between. The CDR3 sequence: CSVEDNEGLGEQYF. The CDR3 DNA sequence: TGCAGCGTTGAAGATAACGAGGGTCTTGGCGAGCAGTACTTC.

This chain joins TRBV2 and TRBJ2-3, with a possible D match to TRBD2 (6 bases). Trimming removed 4 bases at V and 6 bases at J, with 17 bases between. Germline assignment: CDR1 SNHLY and CDR2 FYNNEI. This CDR3 is built from 15 residues. In nucleotides, the CDR3 is TGTGCCAGCAGTGTCTCTAGCGAGGGCGACGATACGCAGTATTTT. Residues: CASSVSSEGDDTQYF.

The rearrangement links TRBV6-5 to TRBJ2-3; 9 nucleotides line up with TRBD1. The V gene's germline CDR1 is MNHEY and CDR2 SVGAGI. Trimming at V came to 2 bases and at J to 2 bases, leaving 5 bases not matched to a gene. This CDR3 is built from 16 residues. This CDR3 is CASSYQGQGLTDTQYF. The CDR3 coding sequence is TGTGCCAGCAGTTACCAGGGACAGGGACTCACAGATACGCAGTATTTT.

The rearrangement uses TRBV28 and TRBJ2-7, with a tentative D call TRBD1 (6 bases). From germline, CDR1 is MDHEN and CDR2 SYDVKM. V gave up 6 bases and J gave up 5 bases, with 14 bases separating them. CDR3 size: 13 residues. The CDR3 DNA reads TGTGCCAGCAGGCGGGTGGGACATCACGAGCAGTACTTC. This gives the protein CASRRVGHHEQYF.

The CDR3 nucleotides read TGCAGCGTTTTGCCGGGACTAGGAAACTACGAGCAGTACTTC. It translates to CSVLPGLGNYEQYF. This chain joins TRBV29-1 and TRBJ2-7, with 8 bases aligning to TRBD2. Germline CDR1 SQVTM, CDR2 ANQGSEA. The CDR3 runs to 14 residues. With 5 bases clipped from V and 3 bases from J, the junction kept 9 bases outside the gene matches.

The chain recombines TRBV30 with TRBJ2-7, with 8 bases lining up with TRBD2. V shed 6 bases, J shed 1 base, and the junction held 5 bases outside the gene matches. CDR1 is GTSNPN and CDR2 is SVGIG in the germline V gene (reference sequence). The CDR3 sequence is 13 residues long. The CDR3 loop is CACRGGGSYEQYF. DNA of the CDR3: TGTGCCTGTCGGGGGGGCGGGTCCTACGAGCAGTACTTC.

J is TRBJ2-7 and V is TRBV6-6, with D possibly being TRBD1 or TRBD2 (6 bases each). CDR3 length equals 13 residues. The germline gives CDR1 MNHNY, CDR2 SVGAGI (reference sequence). Trimming shortened V by 6 bases and J by 3 bases, and 12 bases separated the two germline ends. CDR3 protein: CASRLQGLYEQYF. The CDR3 nucleotides read TGTGCCAGCAGGTTACAGGGACTCTACGAGCAGTACTTC.

The chain carries TRBV7-6 and TRBJ1-5, with 7 positions matching TRBD1. There are 18 residues in the CDR3. With 3 bases clipped from V and 5 bases from J, the junction kept 16 bases outside the gene matches. Germline CDR1 is SGHVS and CDR2 is FNYEAQ. The CDR3 bases are TGTGCCAGCAGCTTCGGGGACAGCCCTTGGCCTTGGTATCAGCCCCAGCATTTT. Translating it yields CASSFGDSPWPWYQPQHF.

The J gene is TRBJ1-4, the V gene TRBV19, with unresolved D. The V and J ends lost 4 bases and 5 bases respectively, with 8 bases between them. The CDR3 extends over 13 amino acids. Looked up from germline, CDR1 is LNHDA and CDR2 is SQIVND (reference sequence). The CDR3 DNA is TGTGCCAGTAGTAGACGGATCAATGAAAAACTGTTTTTT. Amino acid sequence: CASSRRINEKLFF.

The rearrangement links TRBV15 to TRBJ1-5; D call uncertain. The CDR3 runs 13 residues. Trimming stripped 3 bases from V and 3 bases from J, with 6 bases between. Germline lookup yields CDR1 LNHNV and CDR2 YYDKDF (reference sequence). CDR3 amino acids: CATSRSSNQPQHF. The CDR3 region has the DNA TGTGCCACCAGCAGGTCGTCCAATCAGCCCCAGCATTTT.